This T cell receptor beta chain was sequenced for a study of blood T cell repertoires in COVID-19. Produced via immunoSEQ multiplex PCR; TCRdb's table is partial and in-frame only. Found here are about 42,000 clones, 70% to 80% of them singletons; the top ten hold approximately 30%. CDR1 is MDHEN, CDR2 SYDVKM, per germline. There are 15 residues in the CDR3. Concerning this clone: Sequence at one end of the junction differs from germline and may be a read error.

The sample comprised peripheral blood. The chain has TRBV28 and TRBJ2-1; D call uncertain. This clonotype was obtained from a woman in her 70s with acute or convalescent COVID-19. CDR3 protein: CASTLGLGPYNEQFF. The CDR3 coding sequence is TGTGCCAGCACTTTAGGCCTAGGCCCTTACAATGAGCAGTTCTTC.